The T cell receptor beta chain under discussion was sequenced for a study of shared clonotypes between healthy human individuals. About the research overall: In total, the donors were a couple of women and a few men aged 18 to 49. Findings and limits, study-wide: Generation probabilities of non-shared clonotypes were lower (relative to those shared by all four donors). Shared across several donors were about 4.6% of the naive CD4 clonotypes.

The protocol was immunoSEQ multiplex PCR, while the TCRdb copy is restricted to in-frame clones and leaves out a portion. The sample has a few hundred thousand clones; just over 95% are singletons. As for this clone: Its matching antigen is unknown. A junction boundary mismatches the germline segment, possibly from a read error.

Germline V gene sequence: CDR1 SNHLY, CDR2 FYNNEI. The CDR3 sequence is 12 residues long. J is TRBJ2-1 and V is TRBV2, with D perhaps matching TRBD1 or TRBD2 (5 bases each). Sample: memory CD8+ T cells sorted from blood. Subset given: CD45RO+ cells pooled with CCR7-negative TemRA cells. The clonotype was recovered from a man in his thirties or forties in good health. CDR3 sequence: CASGAGTNKQFF. CDR3 DNA sequence: TGTGCCAGCGGTGCCGGGACCAATAAGCAGTTCTTC.